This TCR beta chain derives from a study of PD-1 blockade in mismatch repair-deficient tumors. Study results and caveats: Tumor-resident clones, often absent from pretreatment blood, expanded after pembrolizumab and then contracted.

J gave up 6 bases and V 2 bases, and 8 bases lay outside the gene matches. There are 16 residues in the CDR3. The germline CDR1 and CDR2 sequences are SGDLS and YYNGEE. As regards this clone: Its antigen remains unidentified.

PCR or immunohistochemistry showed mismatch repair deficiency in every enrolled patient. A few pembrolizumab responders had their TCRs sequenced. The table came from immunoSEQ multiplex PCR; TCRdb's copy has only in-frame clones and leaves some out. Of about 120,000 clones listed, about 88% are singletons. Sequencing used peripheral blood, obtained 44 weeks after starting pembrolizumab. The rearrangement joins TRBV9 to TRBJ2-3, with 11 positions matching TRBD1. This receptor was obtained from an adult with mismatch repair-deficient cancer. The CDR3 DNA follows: TGTGCCAGCAGCGTGGGGACAGGGGGACCGTCGGATACGCAGTATTTT. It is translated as CASSVGTGGPSDTQYF.